This T cell receptor beta chain was documented in a study of graft-versus-host responses after intestinal transplantation. Whole-study results and caveats: Early post-transplant HvG declines tracked with peak circulating GvH clone levels.

As regards this clone: Its specificity is unknown.

TCRdb keeps only in-frame clones here, not all; method: immunoSEQ multiplex PCR. This sample has approximately 79,000 clones, with approximately 80% found just once. This clonotype was sampled from a human donor who received an intestinal transplant. Here the sequenced sample was unstimulated CD4+ T cells sorted from spleen or lymph node cells, taken before intestinal transplant.

The CDR3: CASSFLGAVVGYTF. DNA of the CDR3: TGTGCCAGCAGTTTTCTGGGGGCGGTGGTTGGCTACACCTTC. The chain uses TRBV28 and TRBJ1-2, with D possibly being TRBD1 (6 bases). Germline-derived CDR1 and CDR2 are MDHEN and SYDVKM. This CDR3 comprises 14 residues. V was cut by 3 bases and J by 7 bases, with 15 bases left in between.